The entry below gives a single TCR beta chain sequence along with its context. Germline loops: CDR1 SGHDT, CDR2 YYEEEE. The germline V and J ends were trimmed by 5 bases and 0 bases, with 13 bases remaining between them. The CDR3 runs to 15 residues. The source of the sample is a study of blood T cell repertoires in COVID-19. TCRdb's table, derived via immunoSEQ multiplex PCR, lists solely in-frame clones and lacks some. Here the sample spans 110,000 or so clones, about 85% being singletons. This receptor was identified in a man in his fifties or sixties with acute or convalescent COVID-19. This chain connects TRBV5-6 to TRBJ2-3, with a possible D match to TRBD1 (5 bases). The sample was peripheral blood. This chain's CDR3 is CASSELTDSTDTQYF. CDR3 sequence (DNA): TGTGCCAGCAGTGAGTTGACAGATAGCACAGATACGCAGTATTTT. The whole variable domain, remainder taken from reference TRBV5-6 and TRBJ2-3, is DAGVTQSPTHLIKTRGQQVTLRCSPKSGHDTVSWYQQALGQGPQFIFQYYEEEERQRGNFPDRFSGHQFPNYSSELNVNALLLGDSALYLCASSELTDSTDTQYFGPGTRLTVL.